Listed below are T cell receptor beta chains from one sample, sequenced in a study of blood T cell repertoires in COVID-19. TCRdb's copy holds only in-frame clones and misses some; the assay was immunoSEQ multiplex PCR. The sample shows approximately 210,000 clones, 83% of them seen only once. What was sequenced was peripheral blood. These receptors all come from a man between 45 and 60 years old with active or convalescent COVID-19. CDR3s include the opening cysteine and the closing phenylalanine or tryptophan. The D gene is left open where the match is weak. Clone size is given for some rows only: seen once, a few or many times, or a class if the clone is expanded.

TRBJ2-7 TRBD1 - TRBV10-1 CASGQVPYEQYF TGCGCCAGTGGACAGGTCCCCTACGAGCAGTACTTC
TRBJ1-6 - - TRBV15 CATSRDRRGTGNSPLHF TGTGCCACCAGCAGAGATAGGCGGGGGACCGGTAATTCACCCCTCCACTTT
TRBJ1-4 - - TRBV28 CASSSPQGNNEKLFF TGTGCCAGCAGTTCTCCACAGGGAAATAATGAAAAACTGTTTTTT
TRBJ1-6 - once TRBV6-1 CASSVREPSSYNSPLHF TGTGCCAGCAGTGTCCGGGAACCCAGCTCCTATAATTCACCCCTCCACTTT
TRBJ2-2 - - TRBV6-9 CASSYPGRGTNGELFF TGTGCCAGCAGTTACCCAGGCCGGGGGACGAACGGGGAGCTGTTTTTT
TRBJ2-5 - - TRBV6-5 CASNGRFQETQYF TGTGCCAGCAATGGGAGGTTCCAAGAGACCCAGTACTTC
TRBJ2-7 TRBD2 few TRBV3-1/TRBV3-2 CASSRGLAGDPPYEQYF TGTGCCAGCAGCCGGGGACTAGCGGGGGACCCTCCCTACGAGCAGTACTTC
TRBJ2-3 TRBD2 - TRBV10-3 CAISGTSSTDTQYF TGTGCCATCAGTGGGACTAGCAGCACAGATACGCAGTATTTT
TRBJ1-3 - - TRBV4-3 CASSQVRHSGNTIYF TGCGCCAGCAGCCAAGTACGACATTCTGGAAACACCATATATTTT
TRBJ1-1 - - TRBV7-9 CASSSPVTANTEAFF TGTGCCAGCAGCTCCCCGGTTACCGCGAACACTGAAGCTTTCTTT
TRBJ1-4 - once TRBV6-2/TRBV6-3 CASSPGNEEKLFF TGTGCCAGCAGTCCCGGGAATGAAGAAAAACTGTTTTTT
TRBJ2-1 - - TRBV6-6 CASQQSRSYNEQFF TGTGCCAGTCAACAAAGTCGCTCCTACAATGAGCAGTTCTTC
TRBJ2-7 - - TRBV11-3 CASSLVNGYEQYF TGTGCCAGCAGCTTAGTTAACGGCTACGAGCAGTACTTC
TRBJ2-7 TRBD2 - TRBV27 CASRAVAGDMNEQYF TGTGCCAGCAGGGCCGTAGCGGGAGATATGAACGAGCAGTACTTC
TRBJ2-4 - - TRBV6-5 CASSFDRFAKNIQYF TGTGCCAGCAGTTTTGACAGGTTTGCCAAAAACATTCAGTACTTC
TRBJ2-5 - - TRBV6-2/TRBV6-3 CASSWWQGLETQYF TGTGCCAGCAGTTGGTGGCAGGGGTTGGAGACCCAGTACTTC
TRBJ1-4 - - TRBV18 CASSRIPGEKLFF TGTGCCAGCTCACGAATTCCGGGTGAAAAACTGTTTTTT
TRBJ1-4 - - TRBV6-2/TRBV6-3 CASSRPTGLNEKLFF TGTGCCAGCAGTCGACCGACAGGCCTTAATGAAAAACTGTTTTTT
TRBJ1-1 TRBD1 - TRBV5-1 CASSLEMGQGVEAFF TGCGCCAGCAGCTTGGAAATGGGGCAGGGGGTTGAAGCTTTCTTT
TRBJ1-5 - - TRBV7-2 CASSFAGDSNQPQHF TGTGCCAGCAGCTTCGCGGGGGATAGCAATCAGCCCCAGCATTTT
TRBJ1-1 TRBD1 - TRBV7-9 CASSPRDRSTEAFF TGTGCCAGCAGCCCCCGGGACAGAAGCACTGAAGCTTTCTTT
TRBJ2-7 TRBD2 - TRBV28 CASSLGLAEYF TGTGCCAGCAGTCTGGGACTAGCGGAGTACTTC
TRBJ2-2 - many TRBV7-9 CASSFAGPDTGELFF TGTGCCAGCAGCTTCGCGGGGCCGGACACCGGGGAGCTGTTTTTT
TRBJ2-3 TRBD2 few TRBV24-1 CATSDLASGRTDTQYF TGTGCCACCAGTGATTTAGCTAGCGGGAGAACAGATACGCAGTATTTT
TRBJ1-6 TRBD1 - TRBV6-1 CASRPRDSYNSPLHF TGTGCCAGCAGACCCCGGGACAGCTATAATTCACCCCTCCACTTT